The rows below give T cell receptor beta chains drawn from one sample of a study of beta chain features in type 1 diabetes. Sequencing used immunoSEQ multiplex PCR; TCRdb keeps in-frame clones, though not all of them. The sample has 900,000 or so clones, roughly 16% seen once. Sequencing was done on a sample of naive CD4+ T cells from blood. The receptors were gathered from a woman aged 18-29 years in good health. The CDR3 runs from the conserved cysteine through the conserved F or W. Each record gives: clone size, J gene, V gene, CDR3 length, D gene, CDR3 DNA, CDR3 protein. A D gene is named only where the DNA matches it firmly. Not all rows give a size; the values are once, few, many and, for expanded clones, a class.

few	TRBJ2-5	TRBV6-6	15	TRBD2	TGTGCCAGCAGTTACTCGCGGGAGGGCCGAGAGACCCAGTACTTC	CASSYSREGRETQYF
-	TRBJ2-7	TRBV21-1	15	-	TGTGCCAGCAGCAAAAGGGACCGCAGCACCTACGAGCAGTACTTC	CASSKRDRSTYEQYF
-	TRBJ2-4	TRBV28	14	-	TGTGCCAGCAGTTTTATGGGCAGTACAAACATTCAGTACTTC	CASSFMGSTNIQYF
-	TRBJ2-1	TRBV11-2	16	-	TGTGCCAGCAGCTTAGTTGTTAGCGGCAAATACAATGAGCAGTTCTTC	CASSLVVSGKYNEQFF
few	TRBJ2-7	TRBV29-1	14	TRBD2	TGCAGCGTTGCATTAGCGGGAGGGATCTACGAGCAGTACTTC	CSVALAGGIYEQYF
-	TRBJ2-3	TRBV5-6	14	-	TGTGCCAGCAGCTTGGGGGTGAGCCCAGATACGCAGTATTTT	CASSLGVSPDTQYF
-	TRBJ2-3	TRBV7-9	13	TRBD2	TGTGCCAGCAGGACTAGCGGATTAGATACGCAGTATTTT	CASRTSGLDTQYF
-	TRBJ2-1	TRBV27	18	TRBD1	TGTGCCAGCAGCAAGGTAAAAACCGGGACAGGCGCTTCCAATGAGCAGTTCTTC	CASSKVKTGTGASNEQFF
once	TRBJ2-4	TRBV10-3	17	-	TGTGCCATCAGTGAGTCGTATGGGCAGGGTTCAGGGAACATTCAGTACTTC	CAISESYGQGSGNIQYF
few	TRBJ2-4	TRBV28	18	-	TGTGCCAGCAGTTTAATGGAGGGACAGACCATAGCCAAAAACATTCAGTACTTC	CASSLMEGQTIAKNIQYF
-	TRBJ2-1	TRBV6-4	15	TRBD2	TGTGCCAGCAGTGACAGACTAGCGGGAGTAGGTGAGCAGTTCTTC	CASSDRLAGVGEQFF
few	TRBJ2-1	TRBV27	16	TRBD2	TGTGCCAGCAGTAGACTCCTAGCGGGAGGGGGCAATGAGCAGTTCTTC	CASSRLLAGGGNEQFF
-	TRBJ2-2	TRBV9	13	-	TGTGCCAGCAGCGTAGATGTCACCGGGGAGCTGTTTTTT	CASSVDVTGELFF
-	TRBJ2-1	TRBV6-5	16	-	TGTGCCAGCAGTTACTCCGGGCAGTGGGCCTACAATGAGCAGTTCTTC	CASSYSGQWAYNEQFF
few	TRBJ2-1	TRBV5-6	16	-	TGTGCCAGCAGCCCGCCCTGGTTTACGGGTGACAATGAGCAGTTCTTC	CASSPPWFTGDNEQFF
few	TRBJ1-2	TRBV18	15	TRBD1	TGTGCCAGCTCACCACCGAGACAGGGAGACTATGGCTACACCTTC	CASSPPRQGDYGYTF
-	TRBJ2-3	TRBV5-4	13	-	TGTGCCAGCAGAGGTGGGACGGTAGATACGCAGTATTTT	CASRGGTVDTQYF
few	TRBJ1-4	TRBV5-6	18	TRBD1	TGTGCCAGCAGCAAAAACGTAGGGACAGGGTCGCCTAATGAAAAACTGTTTTTT	CASSKNVGTGSPNEKLFF
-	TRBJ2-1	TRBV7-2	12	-	TGTGCCAGCAGCTTAGTAAACGATGAGCAGTTCTTC	CASSLVNDEQFF
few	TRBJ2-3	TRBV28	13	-	TGTGCCAGCAGTGGGGGCAGGGCAGATACGCAGTATTTT	CASSGGRADTQYF
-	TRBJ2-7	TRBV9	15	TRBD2	TGTGCCAGCAGCGTAGACCCGGGAGGGTACTACGAGCAGTACTTC	CASSVDPGGYYEQYF
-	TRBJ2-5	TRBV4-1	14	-	TGCGCCAGCAGCCAAAACGGACAGCAAGAGACCCAGTACTTC	CASSQNGQQETQYF
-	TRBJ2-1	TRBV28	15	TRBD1	TGTGCCAGCAGTTCACAGGGGTTTGGTCTCCGTGAGCAGTTCTTC	CASSSQGFGLREQFF
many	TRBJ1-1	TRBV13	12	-	TGTGCCAGCAGCTTACTGAGCACTGAAGCTTTCTTT	CASSLLSTEAFF
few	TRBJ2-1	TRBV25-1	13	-	TGTGCCAGCAGTGATCCGACTAGAAATGAGCAGTTCTTC	CASSDPTRNEQFF
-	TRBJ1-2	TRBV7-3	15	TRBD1	TGTGCCAGCAGCCCGAATAGGGGGGACAGCTATGGCTACACCTTC	CASSPNRGDSYGYTF
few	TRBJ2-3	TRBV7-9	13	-	TGTGCCAGCAGCTTTCCCGTGACGGGTACGCAGTATTTT	CASSFPVTGTQYF
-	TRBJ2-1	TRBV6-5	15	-	TGTGCCAGCAGTCGGGAATACCCCAGGGTCAATGAGCAGTTCTTC	CASSREYPRVNEQFF
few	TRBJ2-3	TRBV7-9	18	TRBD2	TGTGCCAGCAGCTTACGGACTAGCGGGAGGAGATACACAGATACGCAGTATTTT	CASSLRTSGRRYTDTQYF
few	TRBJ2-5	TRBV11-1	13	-	TGTGCCAGCGCCTCGGACAGAAAAGAGACCCAGTACTTC	CASASDRKETQYF
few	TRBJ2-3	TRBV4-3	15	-	TGCGCCAGCAGCGCCCGTGGACTCTACACAGATACGCAGTATTTT	CASSARGLYTDTQYF
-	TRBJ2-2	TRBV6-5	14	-	TGTGCCAGCAGTCCCTTAGGCGGCACCGGGGAGCTGTTTTTT	CASSPLGGTGELFF
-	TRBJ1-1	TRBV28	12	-	TGTGCCAGCACCGTCCGGAACACTGAAGCTTTCTTT	CASTVRNTEAFF
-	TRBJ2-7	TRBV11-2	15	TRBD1	TGTGCCAGCAGCCTCACCGGGACAGTATCCTACGAGCAGTACTTC	CASSLTGTVSYEQYF
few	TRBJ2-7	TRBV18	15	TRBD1	TGTGCCAGCTCACCACGGACAGGGTGGGACTACGAGCAGTACTTC	CASSPRTGWDYEQYF
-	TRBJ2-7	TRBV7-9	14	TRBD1	TGTGCCAGCAGTTCAGGACAGGGGCGCTACGAGCAGTACTTC	CASSSGQGRYEQYF
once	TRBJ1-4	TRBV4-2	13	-	TGTGCCAGCAGCCAAGTATCAGGTGAAAAACTGTTTTTT	CASSQVSGEKLFF
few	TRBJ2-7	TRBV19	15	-	TGTGCCAGTAGTATGGGTGGCAGAGCCTCCTACGAGCAGTACTTC	CASSMGGRASYEQYF
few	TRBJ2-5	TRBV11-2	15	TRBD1	TGTGCCAGCAGCGAACACGGGACAGGGGAAGAGACCCAGTACTTC	CASSEHGTGEETQYF
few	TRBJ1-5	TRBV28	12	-	TGTGCCAGCAGTTTCTACAATCAGCCCCAGCATTTT	CASSFYNQPQHF